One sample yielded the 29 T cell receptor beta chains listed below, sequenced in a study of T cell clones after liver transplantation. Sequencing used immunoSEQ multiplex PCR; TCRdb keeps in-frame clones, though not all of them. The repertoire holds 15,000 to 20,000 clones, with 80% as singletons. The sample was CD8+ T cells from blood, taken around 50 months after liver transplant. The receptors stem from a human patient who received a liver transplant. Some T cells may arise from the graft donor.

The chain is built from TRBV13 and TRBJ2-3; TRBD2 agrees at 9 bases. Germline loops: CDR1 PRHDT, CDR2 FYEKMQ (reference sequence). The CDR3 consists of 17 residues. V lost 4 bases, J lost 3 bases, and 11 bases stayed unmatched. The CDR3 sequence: CASSSAGGHERTDTQYF. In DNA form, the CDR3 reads TGTGCCAGCAGCTCCGCGGGGGGGCATGAGCGGACAGATACGCAGTATTTT.

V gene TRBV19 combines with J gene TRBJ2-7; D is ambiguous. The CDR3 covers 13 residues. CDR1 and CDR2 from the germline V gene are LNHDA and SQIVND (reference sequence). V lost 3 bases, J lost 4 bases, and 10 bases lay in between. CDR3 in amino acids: CASSITLGYEQYF. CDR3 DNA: TGTGCCAGTAGTATCACTCTTGGTTACGAGCAGTACTTC.

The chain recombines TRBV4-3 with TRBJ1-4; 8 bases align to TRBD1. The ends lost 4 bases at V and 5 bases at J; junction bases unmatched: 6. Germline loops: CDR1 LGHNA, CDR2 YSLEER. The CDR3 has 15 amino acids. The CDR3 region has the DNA TGCGCCAGCAGCCCGGGGACAGGTCCAAATGAAAAACTGTTTTTT. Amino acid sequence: CASSPGTGPNEKLFF.

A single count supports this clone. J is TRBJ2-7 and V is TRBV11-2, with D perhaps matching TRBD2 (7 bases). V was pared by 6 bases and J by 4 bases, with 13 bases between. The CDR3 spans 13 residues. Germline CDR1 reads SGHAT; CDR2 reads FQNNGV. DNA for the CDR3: TGTGCCAGCAGGGGGGGGCCTGGGTACGAGCAGTACTTC. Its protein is CASRGGPGYEQYF.

This CDR3 reads CASSPGRGDYEQYF. The CDR3 DNA reads TGTGCCAGCAGCCCCGGACGGGGGGACTACGAGCAGTACTTC. The chain has TRBV5-5 and TRBJ2-7; TRBD2 matches at 7 bases. Germline V gene lookup returns CDR1 SGHKS and CDR2 YYEKEE (reference sequence). After removal of 4 bases from V and 3 bases from J, the junction contained 7 bases not matched to a gene. CDR3 length: 14 residues. Full variable domain (missing parts from reference TRBV5-5 and TRBJ2-7): DAGVTQSPTHLIKTRGQQVTLRCSPISGHKSVSWYQQVLGQGPQFIFQYYEKEERGRGNFPDRFSARQFPNYSSELNVNALLLGDSALYLCASSPGRGDYEQYFGPGTRLTVT.

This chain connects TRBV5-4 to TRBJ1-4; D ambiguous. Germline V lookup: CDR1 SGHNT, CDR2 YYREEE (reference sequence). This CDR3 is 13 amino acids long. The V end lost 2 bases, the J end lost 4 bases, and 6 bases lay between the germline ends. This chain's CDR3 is CASSFGNNEKLFF. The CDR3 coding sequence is TGTGCCAGCAGCTTTGGGAATAATGAAAAACTGTTTTTT.

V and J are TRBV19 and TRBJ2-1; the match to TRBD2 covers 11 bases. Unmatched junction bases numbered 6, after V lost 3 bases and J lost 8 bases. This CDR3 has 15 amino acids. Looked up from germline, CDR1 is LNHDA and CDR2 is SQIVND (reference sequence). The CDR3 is CASSITSGSFDEQFF. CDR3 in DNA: TGTGCCAGTAGTATCACTAGCGGGAGTTTCGATGAGCAGTTCTTC.

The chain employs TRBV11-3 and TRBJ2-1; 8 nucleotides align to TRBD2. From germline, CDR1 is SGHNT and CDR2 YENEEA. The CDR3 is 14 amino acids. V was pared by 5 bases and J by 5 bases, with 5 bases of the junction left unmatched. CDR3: CASSTRGGNNEQFF. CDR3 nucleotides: TGTGCCAGCAGCACTCGGGGGGGAAACAATGAGCAGTTCTTC. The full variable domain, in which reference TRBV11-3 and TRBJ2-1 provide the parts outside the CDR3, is EAGVVQSPRYKIIEKKQPVAFWCNPISGHNTLYWYLQNLGQGPELLIRYENEEAVDDSQLPKDRFSAERLKGVDSTLKIQPAELGDSAVYLCASSTRGGNNEQFFGPGTRLTVL.

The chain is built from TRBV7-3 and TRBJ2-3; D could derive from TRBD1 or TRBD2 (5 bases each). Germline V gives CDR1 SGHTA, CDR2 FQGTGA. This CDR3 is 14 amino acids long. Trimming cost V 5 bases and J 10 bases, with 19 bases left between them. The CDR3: CASSPPGRNAPQYF. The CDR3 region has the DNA TGTGCCAGCAGCCCTCCGGGACGTAACGCCCCGCAGTATTTT.

CDR3 in DNA: TGTGCCAGCAGCCCTTGGACAGCGCACGGTGAAGCTTTCTTT. It codes for CASSPWTAHGEAFF. The chain is built from TRBV9 and TRBJ1-1; D possibly corresponds to TRBD1 (6 bases). Trimming left V 4 bases short and J 7 bases short, with 17 bases between. CDR1 is SGDLS, CDR2 YYNGEE, per germline. The CDR3 length is 14 residues. Based on the CDR3 plus reference TRBV9 and TRBJ1-1, the full variable domain is DSGVTQTPKHLITATGQRVTLRCSPRSGDLSVYWYQQSLDQGLQFLIQYYNGEERAKGNILERFSAQQFPDLHSELNLSSLELGDSALYFCASSPWTAHGEAFFGQGTRLTVV.

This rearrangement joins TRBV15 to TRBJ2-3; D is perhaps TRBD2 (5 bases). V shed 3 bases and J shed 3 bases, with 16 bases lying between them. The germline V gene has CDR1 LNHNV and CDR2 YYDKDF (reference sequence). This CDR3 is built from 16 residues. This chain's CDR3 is CATSRRGNKRTDTQYF. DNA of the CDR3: TGTGCCACCAGCAGGCGAGGGAATAAGCGGACAGATACGCAGTATTTT.

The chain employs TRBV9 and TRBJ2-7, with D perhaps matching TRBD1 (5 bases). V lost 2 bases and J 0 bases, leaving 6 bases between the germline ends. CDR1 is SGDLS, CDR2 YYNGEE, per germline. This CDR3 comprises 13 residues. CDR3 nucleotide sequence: TGTGCCAGCAGCGTGACAGACTCCTACGAGCAGTACTTC. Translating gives CASSVTDSYEQYF.

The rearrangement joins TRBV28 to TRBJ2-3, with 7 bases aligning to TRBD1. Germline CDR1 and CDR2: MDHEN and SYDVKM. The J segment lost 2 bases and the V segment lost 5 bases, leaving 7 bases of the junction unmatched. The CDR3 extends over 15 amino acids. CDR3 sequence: CASSRTGPLTDTQYF. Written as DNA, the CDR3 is TGTGCCAGCAGTCGGACAGGCCCTCTCACAGATACGCAGTATTTT.

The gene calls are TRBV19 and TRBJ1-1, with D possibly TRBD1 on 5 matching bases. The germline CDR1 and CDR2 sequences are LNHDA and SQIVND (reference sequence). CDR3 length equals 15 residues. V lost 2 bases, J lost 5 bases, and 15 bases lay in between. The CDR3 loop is CASSINPQGRTEAFF. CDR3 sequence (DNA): TGTGCCAGTAGTATAAACCCCCAGGGAAGGACTGAAGCTTTCTTT.

CDR3 sequence: CASSQSTVSGANVLTF. The CDR3 nucleotides are TGCGCCAGCAGTCAATCTACGGTCTCTGGGGCCAACGTCCTGACTTTC. This rearrangement joins TRBV23-1 to TRBJ2-6, with D uncertain. TRBV23-1 is classed as an ORF, of uncertain function. V lost 0 bases and J 0 bases, leaving 6 bases between the germline ends. The length of the CDR3 is 16 residues.

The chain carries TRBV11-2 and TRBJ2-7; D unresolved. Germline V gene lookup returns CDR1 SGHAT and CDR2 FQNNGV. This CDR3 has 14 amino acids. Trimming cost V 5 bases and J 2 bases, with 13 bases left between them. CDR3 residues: CASSAWVTTYEQYF. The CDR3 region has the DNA TGTGCCAGCAGCGCCTGGGTCACAACCTACGAGCAGTACTTC.

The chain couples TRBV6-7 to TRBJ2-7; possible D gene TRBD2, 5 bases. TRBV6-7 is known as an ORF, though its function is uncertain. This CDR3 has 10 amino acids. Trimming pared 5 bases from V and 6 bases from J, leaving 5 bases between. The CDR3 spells CASSRGEQYF. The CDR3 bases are TGTGCCAGCAGTCGGGGCGAGCAGTACTTC.

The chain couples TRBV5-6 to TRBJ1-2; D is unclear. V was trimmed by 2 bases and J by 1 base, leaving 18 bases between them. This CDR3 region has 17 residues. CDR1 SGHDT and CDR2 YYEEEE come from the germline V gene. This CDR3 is CASSFMAPRTDNYGYTF. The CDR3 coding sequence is TGTGCCAGCAGCTTCATGGCCCCAAGGACCGATAACTATGGCTACACCTTC.

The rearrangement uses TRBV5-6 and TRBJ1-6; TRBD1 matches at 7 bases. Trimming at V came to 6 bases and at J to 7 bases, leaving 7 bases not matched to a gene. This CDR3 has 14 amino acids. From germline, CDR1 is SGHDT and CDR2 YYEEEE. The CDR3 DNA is TGTGCCAGCACAATGACAGGGCGGAATTCACCCCTCCACTTT. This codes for CASTMTGRNSPLHF.

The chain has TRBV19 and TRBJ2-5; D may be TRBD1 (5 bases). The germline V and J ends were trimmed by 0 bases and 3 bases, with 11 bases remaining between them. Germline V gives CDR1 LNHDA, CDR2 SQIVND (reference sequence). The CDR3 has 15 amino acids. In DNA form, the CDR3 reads TGTGCCAGTAGTATAGATCAGGGCCGAAAAGAGACCCAGTACTTC. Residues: CASSIDQGRKETQYF.

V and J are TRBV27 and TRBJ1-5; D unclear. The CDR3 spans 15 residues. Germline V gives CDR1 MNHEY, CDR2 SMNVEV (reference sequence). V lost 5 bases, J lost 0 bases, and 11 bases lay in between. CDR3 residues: CASSLDGNSNQPQHF. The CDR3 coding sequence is TGTGCCAGCAGTCTGGACGGGAATAGCAATCAGCCCCAGCATTTT.

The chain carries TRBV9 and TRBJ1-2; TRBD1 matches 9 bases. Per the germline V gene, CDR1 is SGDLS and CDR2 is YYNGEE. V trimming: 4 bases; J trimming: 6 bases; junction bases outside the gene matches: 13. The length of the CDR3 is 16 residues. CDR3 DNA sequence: TGTGCCAGCAGCCCCCCCGGGACAGGGATGTTCCATGGCTACACCTTC. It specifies CASSPPGTGMFHGYTF.

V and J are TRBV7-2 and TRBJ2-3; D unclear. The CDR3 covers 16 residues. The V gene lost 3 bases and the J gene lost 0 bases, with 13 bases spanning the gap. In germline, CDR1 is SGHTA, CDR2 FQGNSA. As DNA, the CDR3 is TGTGCCAGCAGCTTGGGTGTCTTGGCGAGCACAGATACGCAGTATTTT. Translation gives CASSLGVLASTDTQYF.

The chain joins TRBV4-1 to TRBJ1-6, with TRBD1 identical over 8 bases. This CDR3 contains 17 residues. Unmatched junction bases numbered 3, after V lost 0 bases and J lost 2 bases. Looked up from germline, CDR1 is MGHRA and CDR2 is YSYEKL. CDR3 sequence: CASSQDAGGAYNSPLHF. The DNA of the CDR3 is TGCGCCAGCAGCCAAGATGCAGGGGGCGCCTATAATTCACCCCTCCACTTT.

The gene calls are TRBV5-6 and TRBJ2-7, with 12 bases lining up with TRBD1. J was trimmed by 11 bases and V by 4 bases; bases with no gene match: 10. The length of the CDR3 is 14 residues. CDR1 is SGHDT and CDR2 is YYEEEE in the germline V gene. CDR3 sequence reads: CASSGGTGGGIKYF. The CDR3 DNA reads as TGTGCCAGCAGCGGTGGGACAGGGGGCGGAATTAAGTACTTC.

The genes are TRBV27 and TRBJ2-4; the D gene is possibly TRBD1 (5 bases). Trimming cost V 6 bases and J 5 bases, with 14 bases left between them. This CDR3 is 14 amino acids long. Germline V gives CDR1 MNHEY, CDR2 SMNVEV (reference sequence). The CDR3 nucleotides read TGTGCCAGCAGCTCGCAGGACAAGGAAAACATTCAGTACTTC. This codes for CASSSQDKENIQYF.

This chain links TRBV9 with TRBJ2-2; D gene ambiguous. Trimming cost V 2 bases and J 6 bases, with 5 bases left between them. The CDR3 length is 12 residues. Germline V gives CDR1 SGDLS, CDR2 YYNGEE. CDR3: CASSVRSGELFF. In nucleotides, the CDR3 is TGTGCCAGCAGCGTTCGGTCCGGGGAGCTGTTTTTT.

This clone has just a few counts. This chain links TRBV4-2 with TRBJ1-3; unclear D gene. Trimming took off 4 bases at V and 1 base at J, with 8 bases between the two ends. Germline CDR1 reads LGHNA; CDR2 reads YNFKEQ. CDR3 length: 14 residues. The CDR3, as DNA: TGTGCCAGCAGCCCCACGGAGTCTGGAAACACCATATATTTT. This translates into CASSPTESGNTIYF.

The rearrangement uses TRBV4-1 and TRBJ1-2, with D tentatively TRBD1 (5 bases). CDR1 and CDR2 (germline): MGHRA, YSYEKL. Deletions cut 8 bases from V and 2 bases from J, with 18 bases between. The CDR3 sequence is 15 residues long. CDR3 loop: CASLPAGKNNYGYTF. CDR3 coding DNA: TGCGCCAGCCTGCCGGCAGGGAAGAACAACTATGGCTACACCTTC.